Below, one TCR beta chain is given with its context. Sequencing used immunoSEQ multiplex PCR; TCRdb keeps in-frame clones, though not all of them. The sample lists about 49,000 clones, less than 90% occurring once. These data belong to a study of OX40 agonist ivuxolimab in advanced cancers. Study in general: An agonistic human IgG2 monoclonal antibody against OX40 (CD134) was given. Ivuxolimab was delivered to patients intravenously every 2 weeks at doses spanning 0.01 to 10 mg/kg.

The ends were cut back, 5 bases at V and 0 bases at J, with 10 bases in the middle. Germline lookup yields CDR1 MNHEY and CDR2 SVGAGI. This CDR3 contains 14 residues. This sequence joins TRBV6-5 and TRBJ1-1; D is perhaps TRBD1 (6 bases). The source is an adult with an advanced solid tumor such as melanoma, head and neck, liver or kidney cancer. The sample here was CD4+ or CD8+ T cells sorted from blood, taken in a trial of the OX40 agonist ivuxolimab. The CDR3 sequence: CASSPGAVNTEAFF. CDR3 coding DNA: TGTGCCAGCAGTCCAGGGGCCGTGAACACTGAAGCTTTCTTT.